The clone carrying this T cell receptor (beta chain) appeared a few times. This entry belongs to a study of regulatory T cells in long-lasting Graves disease. As for time point: newly diagnosed GD, antithyroid drugs for less than 3 months. Generation of the TCR library employed RNA extracted from PBMCs. Each patient gave approximately 8.8 milliliters of EDTA-anticoagulated peripheral blood. The CDR3 spans 13 residues. CDR1 and CDR2 from the germline V gene are SEHNR and FQNEAQ (reference sequence). V gave up 0 bases and J gave up 9 bases, with 11 bases separating them. The authors built TCR beta libraries using iRepertoire HTBI primers and Arm-PCR of CDR3 regions. Each CDR3 protein is one row after TCRdb ran MiXCR on the multiplex PCR reads. Found here are 440,000 or so distinct CDR3 sequences, about a sixth of them singletons; the top ten hold about 10%. This sample was shared with a second study, whose subject was T cells in Graves' hyperthyroidism and ophthalmopathy. That work states: It was uncontrolled infection, other autoimmune disease, pregnancy or lactation that excluded patients. Diagnostic assessment was based on clinical symptoms, serum thyroxine and TRAb, thyroid ultrasound and orbital computed tomography. First-round RT-PCR of the TCR CDR3 relied on the HTBI primer set.

The sequencing here drew on peripheral blood mononuclear cells (PBMCs), taken at new diagnosis, from a patient treated with antithyroid drugs. The chain has TRBV7-9 and TRBJ1-2; no firm D call. This receptor was taken from a woman in her 30s with Graves disease. The CDR3 reads CASSLAGQESYTF. The CDR3 DNA sequence: TGTGCCAGCAGCTTAGCCGGCCAGGAGAGCTACACCTTC.